The clone carrying this TCR beta chain is a singleton in its sample. Antigen: not known. PCR used 60 Vbeta primers and 13 Jbeta primers. The method was immunoSEQ multiplex PCR; TCRdb's version includes in-frame clones alone and lacks a portion of them. The sample carries under 300,000 clones, roughly 90% recorded once. The data were obtained in a study of cytomegalovirus exposure and HLA in healthy donors. General observations from the study: Analysis performed later showed TCR beta chains linked to HLA being more clonally expanded than equally common others. According to an earlier analysis, most TCR beta V segments yielded productive rearrangements about 90% or about 30% of the time.

The ends were cut back, 6 bases at V and 2 bases at J, with 8 bases in the middle. The V gene's germline CDR1 is MNHNY and CDR2 SVGAGI (reference sequence). The CDR3 totals 13 residues. The receptor was derived from a middle-aged man in good health and CMV-seropositive. The chain links TRBV6-6 to TRBJ1-3; tentatively, D is TRBD1 (6 bases). The specimen sequenced was PBMCs. The DNA for the CDR3 is TGTGCCAGCAGACAGGGCGCTGGAAACACCATATATTTT. It yields the protein CASRQGAGNTIYF.